The clone carrying this T cell receptor (beta chain) was observed many times. One entry per CDR3 protein, called by TCRdb with MiXCR from the 5' RACE reads. The sample consists of approximately 220,000 distinct CDR3 sequences, roughly 24% of them appearing once. This sample was included in a study of CD8 T cells in ankylosing spondylitis. The J segment lost 6 bases and the V segment lost 2 bases, leaving 5 bases of the junction unmatched. This CDR3 is built from 15 residues. Germline CDR1 SQVTM, CDR2 ANQGSEA. Input material: blood, either unsorted or a sorted T cell fraction (not recorded which). The chain is built from TRBV29-1 and TRBJ2-2; 11 nucleotides align to TRBD2. This clonotype originated in a male donor with ankylosing spondylitis or in good health (not recorded which). Here the CDR3 reads CSVETSGSVAGELFF. The CDR3 DNA reads TGCAGCGTTGAAACTAGCGGGAGCGTCGCCGGGGAGCTGTTTTTT.